Each of the 17 T cell receptor beta chains below was sequenced from the same sample in a study of shared clonotypes between healthy human individuals (dated by TCRdb to the early 2020s). Receptors were amplified or captured by the immunoSEQ multiplex PCR assay. Here the immuneACCESS table is served through TCRdb, limited to in-frame sequences with V and J called. Missing clones are a known gap in these copies; in checked studies unresolved V genes cover under half, and the rest lacks a known reason. The sample data list about 680,000 clones, and 73% of these were observed just once. The biggest ten clones account for around 1.7% of the sample. The sequencing sample was made of memory CD4+ T cells sorted from blood. In the paper's terms, the cell subset or site label means: CD45RA-negative fraction. The receptors were sampled from a woman in her 30s in good health.

V and J are TRBV5-5 and TRBJ2-7, with TRBD1 matching 9 bases. Germline loops: CDR1 SGHKS, CDR2 YYEKEE (reference sequence). The CDR3 is made up of 14 amino acids. The junction had 6 bases not matched to a gene; V was cut back by 4 bases and J by 4 bases. This CDR3 is CASSRRDREYEQYF. The CDR3 DNA reads TGTGCCAGCAGCCGGCGGGACAGGGAATACGAGCAGTACTTC.

The chain couples TRBV7-9 to TRBJ2-7; a possible D gene is TRBD1 (5 bases). The CDR3 spans 13 residues. Germline assignment: CDR1 SEHNR and CDR2 FQNEAQ (reference sequence). V lost 6 bases to trimming and J lost 7 bases, with 16 bases between them. The CDR3 nucleotides read TGTGCCAGCAGAACGGAGTGGGGCTCAGAGCAGTACTTC. This gives the protein CASRTEWGSEQYF.

This sequence joins TRBV4-2 and TRBJ1-1; a possible D gene is TRBD1 (6 bases). This CDR3 has 19 amino acids. Trimming removed 1 base from V and 0 bases from J, with 21 bases in between. Germline V gene data show CDR1 as LGHNA and CDR2 as YNFKEQ. CDR3 nucleotide sequence: TGTGCCAGCAGCCAAGCTCATAGTACAGGGAGCATTATGAACACTGAAGCTTTCTTT. Encoded protein: CASSQAHSTGSIMNTEAFF.

The chain employs TRBV28 and TRBJ2-6, with D possibly matching TRBD2 (6 bases). V lost 4 bases, J lost 4 bases, and 17 bases lay in between. From germline, CDR1 is MDHEN and CDR2 SYDVKM. This CDR3 is built from 17 residues. CDR3 residues: CASSSTLGGSGANVLTF. The CDR3 DNA reads TGTGCCAGCAGTTCCACCCTGGGGGGTTCGGGGGCCAACGTCCTGACTTTC.

The V and J genes are TRBV11-3 and TRBJ1-1, with D unclear. With 8 bases removed from V and 5 bases from J, the gap between germline ends came to 15 bases. CDR3 size: 13 residues. From germline, CDR1 is SGHNT and CDR2 YENEEA. This CDR3 reads CASASPRDTEAFF. The CDR3 DNA reads TGTGCCAGCGCCTCACCCCGGGATACTGAAGCTTTCTTT.

The chain is built from TRBV7-9 and TRBJ1-5; the match to TRBD1 covers 7 bases. The CDR3 loop spans 17 amino acids. The germline CDR1 and CDR2 sequences are SEHNR and FQNEAQ (reference sequence). Trimming cost V 1 base and J 1 base; bases outside gene matches: 7. In nucleotides, the CDR3 is TGTGCCAGCAGCTTAGTTTTTGGCAGGGGGAGCAATCAGCCCCAGCATTTT. As protein: CASSLVFGRGSNQPQHF.

The chain carries TRBV27 and TRBJ2-7; 7 nucleotides line up with TRBD2. J gave up 0 bases and V 3 bases, and 5 bases lay outside the gene matches. The CDR3 covers 15 residues. Per the germline V gene, CDR1 is MNHEY and CDR2 is SMNVEV (reference sequence). In DNA form, the CDR3 reads TGTGCCAGCAGTTTTAGCGGGCCCAGCTCCTACGAGCAGTACTTC. It encodes CASSFSGPSSYEQYF.

The chain recombines TRBV15 with TRBJ2-7; 13 nucleotides align to TRBD2. Germline values: CDR1 LNHNV, CDR2 YYDKDF (reference sequence). The CDR3 is 16 amino acids. The trim removed 1 base at V and 4 bases at J, leaving 4 bases unmatched. CDR3 nucleotide sequence: TGTGCCACCAGCAGAGCAGGGACTAGCGGGATGTACGAGCAGTACTTC. The encoded protein is CATSRAGTSGMYEQYF.

This clone is judged medium-sized. The same CDR3 is also encoded by other DNA sequences in this sample. V usage is TRBV6-1 and J usage is TRBJ1-4; perhaps TRBD1 as D (5 bases). Per the germline V gene, CDR1 is MNHNS and CDR2 is SASEGT. Trimming removed 5 bases at V and 4 bases at J, with 14 bases between. There are 15 residues in the CDR3. The CDR3 DNA is TGTGCCAGCAGTCCTTACAGGTCGAATAATGAAAAACTGTTTTTT. It codes for CASSPYRSNNEKLFF.

This sequence joins TRBV6-1 and TRBJ1-1; the D is unclear. Germline V lookup: CDR1 MNHNS, CDR2 SASEGT. The CDR3 covers 13 residues. The V end lost 8 bases, the J end lost 5 bases, and 15 bases lay between the germline ends. CDR3 in amino acids: CASVSRGWTEAFF. Here the CDR3 DNA reads TGTGCCAGCGTTTCGAGAGGCTGGACTGAAGCTTTCTTT.

The V call is TRBV7-9, the J call TRBJ1-1, with a tentative D call TRBD1 (5 bases). Trimming cost V 7 bases and J 0 bases, with 9 bases left between them. Germline values: CDR1 SEHNR, CDR2 FQNEAQ (reference sequence). The length of the CDR3 is 13 residues. CDR3 DNA: TGTGCCAGCATCGGGGCCGTGAACACTGAAGCTTTCTTT. Translating it yields CASIGAVNTEAFF.

The chain is built from TRBV28 and TRBJ1-2; no reliable D call. The CDR3 is 12 residues long. From germline, CDR1 is MDHEN and CDR2 SYDVKM. Trimming pared 2 bases from V and 5 bases from J, leaving 6 bases between. This CDR3 is CASSLPRYGYTF. For the CDR3, the DNA is TGTGCCAGCAGTTTACCCCGATATGGCTACACCTTC.

The rearrangement links TRBV5-1 to TRBJ1-3; D call uncertain. The CDR3 covers 13 residues. V lost 4 bases and J 4 bases, leaving 9 bases between the germline ends. Germline CDR1 SGHRS, CDR2 YFSETQ. CDR3 in DNA: TGCGCCAGCAGCCGGACGGTGGGAAACACCATATATTTT. Translating gives CASSRTVGNTIYF. The variable domain in full, with the rest retrieved from reference TRBV5-1 and TRBJ1-3, is KAGVTQTPRYLIKTRGQQVTLSCSPISGHRSVSWYQQTPGQGLQFLFEYFSETQRNKGNFPGRFSGRQFSNSRSEMNVSTLELGDSALYLCASSRTVGNTIYFGEGSWLTVV.

The chain links TRBV4-2 to TRBJ2-1, with TRBD2 identical over 7 bases. This CDR3 has 18 amino acids. CDR1 is LGHNA, CDR2 YNFKEQ, per germline. V gave up 0 bases and J gave up 5 bases; unmatched junction bases: 13. CDR3 coding DNA: TGTGCCAGCAGCCAAGATCGTTCTTCCGGGAGGCCTAACAATGAGCAGTTCTTC. Protein: CASSQDRSSGRPNNEQFF.

This chain uses TRBV7-2 with TRBJ1-3; D is ambiguous. Germline V gives CDR1 SGHTA, CDR2 FQGNSA. CDR3 size: 15 residues. V was cut by 2 bases and J by 2 bases, with 10 bases left in between. Written as DNA, the CDR3 is TGTGCCAGCAGCTTAATTGTAGGGACTGGAAACACCATATATTTT. This translates into CASSLIVGTGNTIYF.

The chain has TRBV10-3 and TRBJ2-7; TRBD1 might be the D (6 bases). V lost 0 bases and J 3 bases, leaving 12 bases between the germline ends. CDR1 is ENHRY and CDR2 is SYGVKD in the germline V gene. This CDR3 spans 15 amino acids. The CDR3 region is CAISESNRVDYEQYF. In DNA form, the CDR3 reads TGTGCCATCAGTGAGTCCAACAGGGTTGACTACGAGCAGTACTTC.

The genes are TRBV28 and TRBJ1-1; a weak D match, TRBD1 (6 bases). Germline-derived CDR1 and CDR2 are MDHEN and SYDVKM. The CDR3 extends over 16 amino acids. Between the trimmed V and J ends, which lost 6 bases and 1 base, there was a span of 18 bases. CDR3 sequence (DNA): TGTGCCAGCAGAGAGGGACACCCGACGTGGAACACTGAAGCTTTCTTT. As protein: CASREGHPTWNTEAFF.